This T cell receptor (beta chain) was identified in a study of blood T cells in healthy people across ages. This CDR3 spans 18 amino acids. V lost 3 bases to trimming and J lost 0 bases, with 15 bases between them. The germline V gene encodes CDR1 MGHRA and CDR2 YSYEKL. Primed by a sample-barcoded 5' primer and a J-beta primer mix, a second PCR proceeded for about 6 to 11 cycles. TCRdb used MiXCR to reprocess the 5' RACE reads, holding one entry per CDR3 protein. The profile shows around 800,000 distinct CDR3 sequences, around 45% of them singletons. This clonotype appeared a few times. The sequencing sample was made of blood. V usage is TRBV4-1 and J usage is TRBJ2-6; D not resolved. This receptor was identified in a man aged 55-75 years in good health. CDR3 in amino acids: CASSQYDNLLSGANVLTF. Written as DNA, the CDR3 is TGCGCCAGCAGCCAGTACGACAACCTACTCTCTGGGGCCAACGTCCTGACTTTC.